This T cell receptor beta chain was found in a study of graft-versus-host responses after intestinal transplantation. Trimming took off 5 bases at V and 0 bases at J, with 11 bases between the two ends. CDR3 length: 16 amino acids. Germline values: CDR1 SGHTA, CDR2 FQGNSA. The protocol was immunoSEQ multiplex PCR, while the TCRdb copy is restricted to in-frame clones and leaves out a portion. The table includes about 98,000 clones, about 82% detected once. The sequence was collected from a human patient who received an intestinal transplant, so some T cells may come from the graft donor. The gene calls are TRBV7-2 and TRBJ2-6; no clear D. The sequencing here drew on PBMCs, taken 255 days after intestinal transplant. In DNA form, the CDR3 reads TGTGCCAGCAGCCTCGACTGGAGCTCTGGGGCCAACGTCCTGACTTTC. Its translation: CASSLDWSSGANVLTF.